A single sample gave rise to the 22 T cell receptor beta chains below, sequenced in a study of T cells in Graves' hyperthyroidism and ophthalmopathy (dated by TCRdb to about 2019). The receptor library was made with multiplex PCR. Sequencing was carried out with an Illumina HiSeq 2000. Amplification of TCR beta CDR3 regions was carried out from RNA transcripts. The first round of RT-PCR for the TCR CDR3 was performed with the HTBI primer set and the Qiagen OneStep RT-PCR kit. TCRdb reran the public reads through fastp at Q25 and MiXCR, keeping productive beta chains. Rows merge per CDR3 protein into single entries with the most common DNA and genes. This sample is represented by a few hundred thousand distinct CDR3 sequences; roughly 13% of them were singletons. The ten largest clones represent roughly 20% of the sample. Sequenced sample: blood. The origin of the receptors is a man aged 30 to 39 with Graves' hyperthyroidism that later progressed to Graves' ophthalmopathy.

This clonotype was seen a handful of times. V and J are TRBV25-1 and TRBJ1-4, with D perhaps TRBD1 (6 bases). Trimming shortened V by 2 bases and J by 8 bases, and 12 bases separated the two germline ends. Per the germline V gene, CDR1 is MGHDK and CDR2 is SYGVNS. The CDR3 totals 14 residues. In nucleotides, the CDR3 is TGTGCCAGCAGTGAAGGGGGCGTGCCCGAAAAACTGTTTTTT. Amino acids: CASSEGGVPEKLFF. Full variable domain (remainder filled in from reference TRBV25-1 and TRBJ1-4): EADIYQTPRYLVIGTGKKITLECSQTMGHDKMYWYQQDPGMELHLIHYSYGVNSTEKGDLSSESTVSRIRTEHFPLTLESARPSHTSQYLCASSEGGVPEKLFFGSGTQLSVL.

This chain uses TRBV28 with TRBJ1-5; the D is unclear. The CDR3 loop spans 14 amino acids. Germline V gene sequence: CDR1 MDHEN, CDR2 SYDVKM. Deletions cut 5 bases from V and 0 bases from J, with 8 bases between. Written as DNA, the CDR3 is TGTGCCAGCAGTATAGGGTATAGCAATCAGCCCCAGCATTTT. It codes for CASSIGYSNQPQHF.

There are many counts of this clonotype. The chain employs TRBV7-2 and TRBJ2-7; possibly TRBD2 for D (5 bases). This CDR3 spans 13 amino acids. The V gene's germline CDR1 is SGHTA and CDR2 FQGNSA. V was pared by 6 bases and J by 1 base, with 10 bases between. For the CDR3, the DNA is TGTGCCAGCAGATCGGACTTATCCTACGAGCAGTACTTC. Its translation: CASRSDLSYEQYF.

This clonotype was observed many times. The chain combines TRBV6-1 with TRBJ2-2; D possibly corresponds to TRBD1 (6 bases). Trimming cost V 5 bases and J 6 bases, with 13 bases left between them. The CDR3 consists of 14 residues. Germline V gene data show CDR1 as MNHNS and CDR2 as SASEGT. The CDR3 here is CASSNPGVAGELFF. In DNA, the CDR3 is TGTGCCAGCAGTAACCCAGGGGTGGCCGGGGAGCTGTTTTTT.

The table lists this clonotype with many counts. The chain has TRBV27 and TRBJ1-4; 8 bases are shared with TRBD1. J gave up 7 bases and V 5 bases, and 9 bases lay outside the gene matches. The CDR3 totals 15 residues. Germline CDR1 MNHEY, CDR2 SMNVEV (reference sequence). DNA of the CDR3: TGTGCCAGCAGTCTTTACAGGGGGACGAGTGAAAAACTGTTTTTT. Its translation: CASSLYRGTSEKLFF.

This clonotype was seen only once. V and J are TRBV10-2 and TRBJ2-1, with 9 nucleotides matching TRBD1. J lost 4 bases, V lost 8 bases, and 9 bases had no gene match. The germline V gene has CDR1 WSHSY and CDR2 SAAADI. This CDR3 comprises 15 residues. The CDR3 bases are TGCGCCAGCGCCCTACGGGACAGGGTTTACAATGAGCAGTTCTTC. Protein sequence: CASALRDRVYNEQFF.

A remark on this clonotype: A clone one base away is much larger, so this may be a read error. This chain joins TRBV24-1 and TRBJ2-3; the D gene is possibly TRBD1 (6 bases). The CDR3 length is 12 residues. Germline V CDR1 and CDR2: KGHDR, SFDVKD. The CDR3 protein is CAASDVGQTQYF. CDR3 coding DNA: TGTGCCGCCAGTGATGTGGGACAAACGCAGTATTTT.

There are many counts of this clonotype. The V gene is TRBV12-3 or TRBV12-4, the J gene TRBJ1-2, with 9 bases lining up with TRBD1. The CDR3 covers 13 residues. J gave up 6 bases and V 5 bases, and 4 bases lay outside the gene matches. The CDR3 protein is CASSPRDRDGYTF. DNA of the CDR3: TGTGCCAGCAGTCCCCGGGACAGGGATGGCTACACCTTC.

The sample holds many counts of this clonotype. J is TRBJ2-1 and V is TRBV11-3; possibly TRBD1 for D (5 bases). From germline, CDR1 is SGHNT and CDR2 YENEEA. Trimming removed 5 bases at V and 8 bases at J, with 16 bases between. This CDR3 is 14 amino acids long. The CDR3 protein is CASSPPRSRDEQFF. The CDR3, as DNA: TGTGCCAGCAGCCCCCCCAGGTCCAGGGATGAGCAGTTCTTC.

This clonotype has a count of ten or more. The rearrangement links TRBV12-3 or TRBV12-4 to TRBJ1-6, with TRBD1 identical over 8 bases. Unmatched junction bases numbered 11, after V lost 1 base and J lost 0 bases. CDR3 length: 20 residues. CDR3 residues: CASSLGSRGPESSYNSPLHF. The DNA for the CDR3 is TGTGCCAGCAGTTTAGGCTCCAGGGGGCCGGAGAGCTCCTATAATTCACCCCTCCACTTT.

Many counts were recorded for this clonotype. The J gene is TRBJ2-5, the V gene TRBV28; TRBD2 aligns across 12 bases. CDR3 length: 17 amino acids. V lost 5 bases, J lost 2 bases, and 9 bases stayed unmatched. Germline V gene lookup returns CDR1 MDHEN and CDR2 SYDVKM. CDR3 loop: CASSPITSGGFQETQYF. The CDR3, as DNA: TGTGCCAGCAGTCCAATCACTAGCGGGGGGTTTCAAGAGACCCAGTACTTC.

As concerns this clonotype: An end of the junction does not agree with germline; a read error may underlie this. The V call is TRBV5-1, the J call TRBJ2-7, with 10 bases aligning to TRBD1. Germline values: CDR1 SGHRS, CDR2 YFSETQ. The length of the CDR3 is 15 residues. CDR3 in DNA: TGCGCCAGCAGTTATATGCCGGGACAGGGGTACGGGCAGTACTTC. This gives the protein CASSYMPGQGYGQYF.

This clonotype was counted at least ten times. The rearrangement joins TRBV20-1 to TRBJ2-7; the D gene is possibly TRBD2 (5 bases). The CDR3 totals 11 residues. The V and J ends lost 5 bases and 6 bases respectively, with 11 bases between them. CDR1 is DFQATT and CDR2 is SNEGSKA in the germline V gene (reference sequence). The CDR3 loop reads CSAVREGEQYF. The CDR3 DNA reads as TGCAGTGCTGTGCGCGAGGGCGAGCAGTACTTC.

The V and J genes are TRBV28 and TRBJ1-5; unclear D gene. V gave up 4 bases and J gave up 3 bases, with 7 bases separating them. The germline V gene encodes CDR1 MDHEN and CDR2 SYDVKM. This CDR3 comprises 13 residues. The CDR3 region has the DNA TGTGCCAGCAGTTCCAACGACAATCAGCCCCAGCATTTT. The encoded protein is CASSSNDNQPQHF.

This clonotype was detected many times. The chain employs TRBV2 and TRBJ1-1, with a weak D call TRBD1 (6 bases). Germline loops: CDR1 SNHLY, CDR2 FYNNEI. Trimming removed 8 bases at V and 2 bases at J, with 12 bases between. This CDR3 is 13 amino acids long. CDR3 nucleotides: TGTGCCAGCCGGGGACAATTTAACACTGAAGCTTTCTTT. Residues: CASRGQFNTEAFF.

Only a few counts were recorded for this clonotype. This rearrangement joins TRBV29-1 to TRBJ1-1; D is uncertain. V was clipped by 2 bases and J by 8 bases, with 9 bases between them. This CDR3 contains 11 residues. CDR1 and CDR2 (germline): SQVTM, ANQGSEA. This chain's CDR3 is CSVEIFAEAFF. For the CDR3, the DNA is TGCAGCGTTGAAATTTTCGCGGAAGCTTTCTTT.

This clonotype was found many times. The rearrangement links TRBV3-1 to TRBJ1-6; no reliable D call. V was pared by 3 bases and J by 8 bases, with 5 bases between. Germline V lookup: CDR1 LGHDT, CDR2 YNNKEL (reference sequence). There are 12 residues in the CDR3. The CDR3 sequence: CASSHGDSPLHF. CDR3 bases: TGTGCCAGCAGCCATGGGGATTCACCCCTCCACTTT.

There are many counts of this clonotype. Germline is not matched at one junction end, which may reflect a read error. The gene calls are TRBV27 and TRBJ2-5; 7 bases agree with TRBD1. This CDR3 is 15 amino acids long. The V gene's germline CDR1 is MNHEY and CDR2 SMNVEV (reference sequence). In nucleotides, the CDR3 is TGTGCCAGCAGCTTATCTAGGGGGCCGCAAGAGACCCAGTACTTC. The encoded protein is CASSLSRGPQETQYF.

The rearrangement joins TRBV4-1 to TRBJ1-6; 11 nucleotides line up with TRBD1. From germline, CDR1 is MGHRA and CDR2 YSYEKL. CDR3 length equals 15 residues. The trim removed 5 bases at V and 10 bases at J, leaving 7 bases unmatched. CDR3 sequence reads: CASSKGQGVWSPLHF. The CDR3 nucleotides are TGCGCCAGCAGCAAGGGACAGGGGGTGTGGTCACCCCTCCACTTT.

In this sample, this clonotype turned up many times. The V and J genes are TRBV11-2 and TRBJ2-5, with D possibly TRBD2 on 6 matching bases. V was clipped by 1 base and J by 4 bases, with 16 bases between them. The CDR3 covers 16 residues. Germline CDR1 SGHAT, CDR2 FQNNGV. CDR3 protein: CASSLVGLANRETQYF. For the CDR3, the DNA is TGTGCCAGCAGCTTAGTAGGTCTAGCGAATAGAGAGACCCAGTACTTC.

The chain uses TRBV18 and TRBJ2-6; D call uncertain. There are 15 residues in the CDR3. Trimming took 1 base from V and 0 from J, leaving 4 bases between them. CDR1 KGHSH and CDR2 LQKENI come from the germline V gene. The CDR3 nucleotides are TGTGCCAGCTCACCACAGACCTCTGGGGCCAACGTCCTGACTTTC. Its protein product is CASSPQTSGANVLTF.

The chain has TRBV6-4 and TRBJ2-6; D unclear. This CDR3 is built from 15 residues. CDR1 MRHNA and CDR2 SNTAGT come from the germline V gene. Trimming removed 5 bases at V and 0 bases at J, with 8 bases between. CDR3 nucleotides: TGTGCCAGCAGTTCCCGACCCTCTGGGGCCAACGTCCTGACTTTC. It is translated as CASSSRPSGANVLTF.